A selection of T cell receptor beta chains follows, all from one sample in a study of shared clonotypes between healthy human individuals. The assay was immunoSEQ multiplex PCR, and TCRdb's table has in-frame clones only and misses some. The sample lists 600,000 to 750,000 clones, roughly two thirds occurring once. The sequenced sample consisted of memory CD4+ T cells sorted from blood. The source is a woman younger than 45 in good health. Each CDR3 is given with its conserved first and last residue. The order of the fields is D gene, V gene, clone size, J gene, CDR3 DNA, CDR3 protein. The D gene is left open where the match is weak. Size is stated for part of the rows, as once, few or many counts, or as a class when the clone is expanded.

>-|TRBV28|-|TRBJ1-4
TGTGCCAGCCGGGCTAATGAAAAACTGTTTTTT
CASRANEKLFF
>TRBD1|TRBV19|-|TRBJ2-1
TGTGCCAGTAAGCCCACGGGACAGGGTATTAATGAGCAGTTCTTC
CASKPTGQGINEQFF
>TRBD1|TRBV28|-|TRBJ1-4
TGTGCCAGCAGTTTGGACCAGGGGGGGCCTTTCAGTGCAACTAATGAAAAACTGTTTTTT
CASSLDQGGPFSATNEKLFF
>TRBD1|TRBV6-6|few|TRBJ2-7
TGTGCCAGCAGAAGGGACAGAAGCTCCTACGAGCAGTACTTC
CASRRDRSSYEQYF
>-|TRBV7-6|few|TRBJ2-1
TGTGCCAGCAGCTCGAGTTATAACAATGAGCAGTTCTTC
CASSSSYNNEQFF
>-|TRBV30|once|TRBJ1-5
TGTGCCTGGAGTCGCCAGGGGATGCCCCAGCATTTT
CAWSRQGMPQHF
>-|TRBV18|-|TRBJ1-5
TGTGCCAGCTCACTCCCTGGTCGGGGTAATCAGCCCCAGCATTTT
CASSLPGRGNQPQHF
>TRBD1|TRBV4-1|few|TRBJ1-5
TGCGCCAGCAGCCAAGGCGAGGACAGGGGTCGGAATCAGCCCCAGCATTTT
CASSQGEDRGRNQPQHF
>TRBD1|TRBV11-2|many|TRBJ1-4
TGTGCCAGCAGCCTATGGACAGGGCACGGGACTAATGAAAAACTGTTTTTT
CASSLWTGHGTNEKLFF
>-|TRBV10-3|-|TRBJ2-5
TGTGCCATCGGTTACAAACAAGAGACCCAGTACTTC
CAIGYKQETQYF
>-|TRBV2|-|TRBJ1-5
TGTGCCAGCAGCGCGAGTCAGATTACTAATCAGCCCCAGCATTTT
CASSASQITNQPQHF
>TRBD2|TRBV5-1|once|TRBJ2-1
TGCGCCAGCAGCTTCCGGACTAGCGGGAGGGTAAGCTCCTACAATGAGCAGTTCTTC
CASSFRTSGRVSSYNEQFF
>-|TRBV6-5|-|TRBJ2-3
TGTGCCAGCAGTTACACTCGGACGGCGGCAACGCAGTATTTT
CASSYTRTAATQYF
>-|TRBV27|-|TRBJ2-7
TGTGCCAGCAGTTTAGAGGCAGGCTTCTACGAGCAGTACTTC
CASSLEAGFYEQYF
>TRBD2|TRBV5-1|-|TRBJ2-7
TGCGCCAGCAGCTTGGCCGTAGCGGGAGTATCCCACGAGCAGTACTTC
CASSLAVAGVSHEQYF
>TRBD1|TRBV6-5|-|TRBJ1-2
TGTGCCAGCAGAGCCCTCCACAGGGGGCGCGGAGGCTACACCTTC
CASRALHRGRGGYTF
>-|TRBV28|few|TRBJ2-5
TGTGCCAGCAGCCGAGGACTATTTACACAAGAGACCCAGTACTTC
CASSRGLFTQETQYF
>TRBD1|TRBV28|few|TRBJ1-4
TGTGCCAGCTTAGAAAGACAGGGAAGAAATGAAAAACTGTTTTTT
CASLERQGRNEKLFF
>TRBD2|TRBV5-1|-|TRBJ2-1
TGCGCCAGCAGCTCGTTAGCGGGAGGGCCGTGGAATGAGCAGTTCTTC
CASSSLAGGPWNEQFF
>-|TRBV5-1|-|TRBJ2-1
TGCGCCAGCAGGGATGGCCCAACTGTAACTACTTACAATGAGCAGTTCTTC
CASRDGPTVTTYNEQFF